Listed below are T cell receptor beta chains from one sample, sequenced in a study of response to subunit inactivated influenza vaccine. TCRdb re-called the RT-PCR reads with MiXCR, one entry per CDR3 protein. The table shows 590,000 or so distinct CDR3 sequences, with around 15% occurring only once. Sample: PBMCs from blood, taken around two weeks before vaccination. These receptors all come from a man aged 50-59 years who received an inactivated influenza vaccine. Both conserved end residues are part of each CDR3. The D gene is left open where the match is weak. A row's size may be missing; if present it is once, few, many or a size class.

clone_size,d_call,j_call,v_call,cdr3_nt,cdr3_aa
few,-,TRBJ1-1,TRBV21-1,TGTGCCAGCAGCAAAGTGAGAGGGGCGGGCACTGAAGCTTTCTTT,CASSKVRGAGTEAFF
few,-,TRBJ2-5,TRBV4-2,TGTGCCAGCAGCCAAGTCGAGTACGGGGAGACCCAGTACTTC,CASSQVEYGETQYF
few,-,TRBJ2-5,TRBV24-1,TGTGCCACCAGTGAAGAAAGGACAGACAGGAGCCAAGAGACCCAGTACTTC,CATSEERTDRSQETQYF
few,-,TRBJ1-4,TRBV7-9,TGTGCCAGCAGCATAACAGGGTCGCGCGAAAAACTGTTTTTT,CASSITGSREKLFF
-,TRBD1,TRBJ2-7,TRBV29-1,TGCAGCGCCCGGACAGGGTGGGTCGACGAGCAGTACTTC,CSARTGWVDEQYF
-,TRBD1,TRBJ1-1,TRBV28,TGTGCCAGCAGTTCCAGGGGGAAGACTGAAGCTTTCTTT,CASSSRGKTEAFF
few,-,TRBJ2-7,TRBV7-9,TGTGCCAGCAGCCCAGTCGAGGGCTACGAGCAGTACTTC,CASSPVEGYEQYF
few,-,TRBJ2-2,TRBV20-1,TGCAGTGCTAGTGCTCAGACGAACACCGGGGAGCTGTTTTTT,CSASAQTNTGELFF
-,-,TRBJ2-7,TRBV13,TGTGCCAGCAGCCCCCGGACCGGACGGGGCGGCGGGGAGCAGTACTTC,CASSPRTGRGGGEQYF
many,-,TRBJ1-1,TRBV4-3,TGCGCCAGCACCACGCAACTCGGGGCAGTGGGCACTGAAGCTTTCTTT,CASTTQLGAVGTEAFF
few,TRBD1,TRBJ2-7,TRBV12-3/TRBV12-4,TGTGCCAGCAGTCGGCCGGGGACAGGGGTGGGGTTGTTCTACGAGCAGTACTTC,CASSRPGTGVGLFYEQYF
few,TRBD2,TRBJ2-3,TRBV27,TGTGCCAGCAAACCCTCCGTAGCGGGAGGCACAGATACGCAGTATTTT,CASKPSVAGGTDTQYF
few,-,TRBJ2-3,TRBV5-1,TGCGCCAGCAGCCGACGGGAGCTTAGCACAGATACGCAGTATTTT,CASSRRELSTDTQYF
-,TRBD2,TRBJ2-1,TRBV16,TGTGCCAGCAGCCAAAATGAACTAGCGGGGGGTTCCCCTTACAATGAGCAGTTCTTC,CASSQNELAGGSPYNEQFF
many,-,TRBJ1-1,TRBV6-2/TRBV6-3,TGTGCCAGCAGTTACCGCAGAAACACTGAAGCTTTCTTT,CASSYRRNTEAFF
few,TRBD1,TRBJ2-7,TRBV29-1,TGCAGCGTTGCACAGGGGCTGAGCGAGCAGTACTTC,CSVAQGLSEQYF
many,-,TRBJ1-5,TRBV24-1,TGTGCCACCAGTGATGGGGCCCGGCATCAGCCCCAGCATTTT,CATSDGARHQPQHF
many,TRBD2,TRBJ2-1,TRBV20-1,TGCAGTGCTAGGGAAATAGCGGGGGGAAATGGCTATGAGCAGTTCTTC,CSAREIAGGNGYEQFF
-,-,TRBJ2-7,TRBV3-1,TGTGCCAGCAGCCAAGATGTCGTGGGGGGCGAGCAGTACTTC,CASSQDVVGGEQYF
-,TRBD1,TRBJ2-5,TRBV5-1,TGCGCCAGCAGCTACCGACAGGGGGTTCCTCCAGAGACCCAGTACTTC,CASSYRQGVPPETQYF
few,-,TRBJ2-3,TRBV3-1,TGTGCCAGCAGCCAAGACTTCGGCGGAACGCAGTATTTT,CASSQDFGGTQYF
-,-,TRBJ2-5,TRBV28,TGTGCCAGCAGTTCTCGGCAGGGTGGACAAGAGACCCAGTACTTC,CASSSRQGGQETQYF
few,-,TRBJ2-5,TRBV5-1,TGCGCCAGCAGCTTGGAACAGGGAGGTAGAAAGACCCAGTACTTC,CASSLEQGGRKTQYF
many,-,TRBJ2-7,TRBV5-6,TGTGCCAGCAGCGCGGGACAAAAGACCTACGAGCAGTACTTC,CASSAGQKTYEQYF
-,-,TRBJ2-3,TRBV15,TGTGCCACCAGCAGCGGAGGGACAGCGAGCACAGATACGCAGTATTTT,CATSSGGTASTDTQYF
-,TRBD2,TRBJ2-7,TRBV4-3,TGCGCCAGCAGCCAAGGGTTAGCGGGAGATCTAGAGCAGTACTTC,CASSQGLAGDLEQYF
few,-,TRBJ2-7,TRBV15,TGTGCCACCAGCAGAGAAACCGGGACAACCTACGAGCAGTACTTC,CATSRETGTTYEQYF
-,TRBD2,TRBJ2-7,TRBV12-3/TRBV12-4,TGTGCCAGCAGCGGACTAGCGGGGGGGTGGGAGCAGTACTTC,CASSGLAGGWEQYF
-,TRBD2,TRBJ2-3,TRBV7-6,TGTGCCAGCAGCCCGATTCACGGGAGGGCAGATACGCAGTATTTT,CASSPIHGRADTQYF
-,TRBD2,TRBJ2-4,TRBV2,TGTGCCAGCAGCACCATAGCGGGGGGAGCCAAAAACATTCAGTACTTC,CASSTIAGGAKNIQYF
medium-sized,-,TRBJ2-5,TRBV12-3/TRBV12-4,TGTGCCAGCAGTTTTGCGGTGGGCCAGGGGGAGACCCAGTACTTC,CASSFAVGQGETQYF
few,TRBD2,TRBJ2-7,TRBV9,TGTGCCAGCAGCGTAGGGGAGGGCAGGTCATGGGAGCAGTACTTC,CASSVGEGRSWEQYF
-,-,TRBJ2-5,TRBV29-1,TGCAGCGTTGATCTACTGGCCCTTGGGACCCAGTACTTC,CSVDLLALGTQYF
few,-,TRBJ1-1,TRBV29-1,TGCAGCGTTGAAGAGCAGGCGGGCACTGAAGCTTTCTTT,CSVEEQAGTEAFF
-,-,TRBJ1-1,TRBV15,TGTGCCACCAGCACCCTCCTGGGGCAGGCCGCTTTCTTT,CATSTLLGQAAFF